Each of the 4 T cell receptor beta chains below was sequenced from the same sample in a study of T-cell reconstitution after alpha-beta-depleted transplantation in children (dated by TCRdb to about 2016). Libraries were prepared through PCR. The listed sequencing device is Illumina HiSeq 2500. To normalize quantification of the TCRbeta repertoire, the TCR libraries were built with molecular barcoding that relied on unique molecular identifiers. The public reads were quality trimmed at Q25 with fastp and then assembled into clones with MiXCR by TCRdb, keeping productive beta chains. Rows matching on CDR3 protein sequence are summarized as one entry with the most common DNA and genes. The sample table contains 330,000 or so distinct CDR3 sequences; only one count was recorded for 10% of them. Of the sample, 2% to 3% falls within the top ten clones. Specimen: PBMCs from the stem cell graft donor, collected from the stem cell graft. Every receptor here comes from a human donor who donated a stem cell graft to a child with acute lymphoblastic leukemia.

In its sample, this clonotype was seen a few times. The V and J genes are TRBV7-2 and TRBJ2-7; TRBD1 agrees at 10 bases. The J segment lost 0 bases and the V segment lost 5 bases, leaving 7 bases of the junction unmatched. CDR1 is SGHTA and CDR2 is FQGNSA in the germline V gene. The CDR3 consists of 16 residues. CDR3 region: CASSPSRDRGSYEQYF. The CDR3 nucleotides are TGTGCCAGCAGCCCCTCCCGGGACAGGGGCTCCTACGAGCAGTACTTC.

This clonotype was observed a few times. V usage is TRBV3-1 and J usage is TRBJ2-3, with 14 bases aligning to TRBD2. The CDR3 extends over 18 amino acids. The J segment lost 4 bases and the V segment lost 0 bases, leaving 6 bases of the junction unmatched. Germline lookup yields CDR1 LGHDT and CDR2 YNNKEL (reference sequence). The CDR3 is CASSQDGAGLAGADTQYF. For the CDR3, the DNA is TGTGCCAGCAGCCAAGATGGTGCGGGACTAGCGGGAGCAGATACGCAGTATTTT.

This clonotype turned up a few times. The chain carries TRBV29-1 and TRBJ2-5; D call uncertain. The CDR3 runs 13 residues. Trimming removed 4 bases at V and 4 bases at J, with 13 bases between. From germline, CDR1 is SQVTM and CDR2 ANQGSEA. The CDR3 is CSVAGPASETQYF. Written as DNA, the CDR3 is TGCAGCGTTGCCGGGCCAGCCTCAGAGACCCAGTACTTC.

The sample holds many counts of this clonotype. The genes are TRBV7-9 and TRBJ2-7; D remains unclear. The CDR3 is made up of 11 amino acids. V was trimmed by 0 bases and J by 5 bases, leaving 2 bases between them. Germline loops: CDR1 SEHNR, CDR2 FQNEAQ (reference sequence). This chain's CDR3 is CASSLADEQYF. The CDR3 DNA sequence: TGTGCCAGCAGCTTAGCGGACGAGCAGTACTTC.